This T cell receptor (beta chain) was sequenced in a study of T cells in Graves' hyperthyroidism and ophthalmopathy. Amplified TCR beta CDR3 regions derived from RNA transcripts. Initially, a first-round RT-PCR of the TCR CDR3 employed the HTBI primer set. TCRdb independently ran MiXCR on the multiplex PCR reads; one entry per CDR3 protein. The table includes hundreds of thousands of distinct CDR3 sequences, more than 12% detected once. Germline lookup yields CDR1 MNHNS and CDR2 SASEGT. The CDR3 sequence is 19 residues long. V dropped 5 bases and J dropped 5; count of bases not matched to a gene: 23. Exclusion of a patient resulted from uncontrolled infection, other autoimmune disease, pregnancy or lactation. Fresh peripheral blood, under 13 ml, was the source of the PBMCs. Study outcomes and limitations: Ophthalmopathy was predicted by the model a median of about six months ahead of onset. A 13 V-J signature model discriminated ophthalmopathy versus stable hyperthyroidism.

This clonotype was picked up many times. Its antigen is unidentified. This TCR derives from a man aged 50 or older with Graves' ophthalmopathy. Sample: blood. This chain links TRBV6-1 with TRBJ2-5, with 7 bases aligning to TRBD2. CDR3 in DNA: TGTGCCAGCAGTACCGCCCAGGGTGTGGCGGGAGAAGTTTCCGAGACCCAGTACTTC. This translates into CASSTAQGVAGEVSETQYF.